The source of this T cell receptor beta chain is a study of shared clonotypes between healthy human individuals. The count of this clone is one. Only in-frame clones appear in the TCRdb table, and some are missing; sequencing was by immunoSEQ multiplex PCR. Of around 940,000 clones listed, approximately 80% are singletons. From germline, CDR1 is MNHNS and CDR2 SASEGT. This CDR3 is 15 amino acids long. Trimming took 6 bases from V and 0 from J; bases not matched to a gene: 6. The chain is built from TRBV6-1 and TRBJ2-7; TRBD1 agrees at 9 bases. This TCR was recovered from a man between 18 and 29 years old in good health. The sample consisted of memory CD4+ T cells sorted from blood. The subset here: CD45RA-negative fraction. CDR3 sequence reads: CASSRGQGSSYEQYF. In nucleotides, the CDR3 is TGTGCCAGCAGCAGAGGACAGGGGAGCTCCTACGAGCAGTACTTC.